The 4 T cell receptor beta chains below all came from one sample that was sequenced in a study of shared clonotypes between healthy human individuals. Selected positively for CCR7 and CD45RO-negative, naive CD8 cells excluded terminally differentiated effector memory CD45RA+ cells. The method was immunoSEQ multiplex PCR; TCRdb's version includes in-frame clones alone and lacks a portion of them. This repertoire shows around 2,000,000 clones, 93% found once; its top ten account for about 1.5%. Sample: naive CD8+ T cells from PBMCs. Receptor source: a young man in good health. Some clones in this sample may be carry-over from other donors' samples.

The chain is built from TRBV30 and TRBJ2-7, with TRBD2 matching over 13 bases. Germline CDR1 is GTSNPN and CDR2 is SVGIG (reference sequence). CDR3 length: 13 amino acids. V lost 3 bases to trimming and J lost 7 bases; unmatched junction nucleotides: 3. The CDR3 bases are TGTGCCTGGAGACTAGCGGGAGGGTCTGAGCAGTACTTC. Translation gives CAWRLAGGSEQYF. The full variable domain, completed using reference TRBV30 and TRBJ2-7, is SQTIHQWPATLVQPVGSPLSLECTVEGTSNPNLYWYRQAAGRGLQLLFYSVGIGQISSEVPQNLSASRPQDRQFILSSKKLLLSDSGFYLCAWRLAGGSEQYFGPGTRLTVT.

V is TRBV2 and J is TRBJ2-7; 10 nucleotides agree with TRBD2. The ends lost 6 bases at V and 4 bases at J; junction bases unmatched: 9. This CDR3 has 15 amino acids. Germline CDR1 and CDR2: SNHLY and FYNNEI. In nucleotides, the CDR3 is TGTGCCAGCAGACCCCCGGGACTAGCGACATACGAGCAGTACTTC. Translating it yields CASRPPGLATYEQYF.

The chain couples TRBV15 to TRBJ2-1; 7 positions match TRBD2. In germline, CDR1 is LNHNV, CDR2 YYDKDF (reference sequence). The length of the CDR3 is 17 residues. Germline trimming cut 0 bases from V and 1 base from J; bases unmatched to any gene: 6. The CDR3 DNA reads as TGTGCCACCAGCAGAGATGGTAGCGGGCGTTCCTACAATGAGCAGTTCTTC. Translation: CATSRDGSGRSYNEQFF.

V usage is TRBV5-6 and J usage is TRBJ1-2; D unresolved. The germline CDR1 and CDR2 sequences are SGHDT and YYEEEE. The CDR3 is made up of 18 amino acids. V was cut by 3 bases and J by 4 bases, with 25 bases left in between. In nucleotides, the CDR3 is TGTGCCAGCAGCTCCCCTGAACAGACCGGACGCCGGGGCTATGGCTACACCTTC. This codes for CASSSPEQTGRRGYGYTF.